This passage covers 17 T cell receptor beta chains from one sample sequenced in a study of shared clonotypes between healthy human individuals. Libraries were prepared by immunoSEQ multiplex PCR; TCRdb keeps only in-frame clonotypes and omits some of them. The data show about 2.4 million clones, roughly 93% seen once. Sequences were obtained from naive CD4+ T cells from PBMCs. Subset described: CD45RA+ positively selected. These receptors came from a man in his late teens or twenties in good health. Some clones in this sample may be carry-over from other donors' samples.

Worth noting for this clone: Additional DNA sequences in this sample encode the identical CDR3. The chain couples TRBV4-1 to TRBJ1-1, with 7 bases matching TRBD1. V was clipped by 1 base and J by 1 base; unmatched bases: 3. In germline, CDR1 is MGHRA, CDR2 YSYEKL. This CDR3 is 15 amino acids long. CDR3 nucleotides: TGCGCCAGCAGCCAAGTCGGGACAGCGAACACTGAAGCTTTCTTT. Encoded protein: CASSQVGTANTEAFF.

The chain uses TRBV5-4 and TRBJ2-3; the D is unclear. The CDR3 is 16 residues long. The V end was cut by 4 bases, the J end by 2 bases, with 17 bases between. Germline assignment: CDR1 SGHNT and CDR2 YYREEE (reference sequence). The CDR3 loop reads CASSPPRAVNTDTQYF. For the CDR3, the DNA is TGTGCCAGCAGCCCCCCACGGGCGGTGAACACAGATACGCAGTATTTT.

The chain has TRBV6-1 and TRBJ1-4; TRBD1 matches at 8 bases. CDR1 is MNHNS and CDR2 is SASEGT in the germline V gene. The CDR3 is 15 amino acids. V lost 2 bases and J lost 8; bases outside the gene matches: 7. CDR3 nucleotides: TGTGCCAGCAGTGAAACACAGGGGGAATGGGAAAAACTGTTTTTT. This sequence encodes CASSETQGEWEKLFF.

This clone was detected once. Distinct nucleotide sequences in the sample also encode this CDR3. The DNA for the CDR3 is TGTGCCAGCAGCTTGGGCCAGGCTGGAAACACCATATATTTT. Translated: CASSLGQAGNTIYF. The chain couples TRBV5-4 to TRBJ1-3; D is ambiguous. This CDR3 spans 14 amino acids. The germline V gene encodes CDR1 SGHNT and CDR2 YYREEE (reference sequence). V lost 0 bases and J lost 2, with 6 bases in between.

The chain recombines TRBV10-3 with TRBJ1-1; no clear D. The CDR3 has 15 residues. V lost 3 bases and J lost 1, with 12 bases in between. Per germline, CDR1 ENHRY and CDR2 SYGVKD. DNA for the CDR3: TGTGCCATCAGTGACAGACCGATCGGGAACACTGAAGCTTTCTTT. It specifies CAISDRPIGNTEAFF.

The chain has TRBV2 and TRBJ2-2, with D maybe TRBD1 (6 bases). Deletions cut 6 bases from V and 7 bases from J, with 12 bases between. Germline V lookup: CDR1 SNHLY, CDR2 FYNNEI. The CDR3 is 13 residues long. The CDR3 DNA reads as TGTGCCAGCAGCCAGGGGCCGGTCGGGGAGCTGTTTTTT. This encodes CASSQGPVGELFF.

This chain uses TRBV28 with TRBJ1-5; the D is unclear. The V and J ends lost 10 bases and 4 bases respectively, with 8 bases between them. Per germline, CDR1 MDHEN and CDR2 SYDVKM. This CDR3 has 11 amino acids. In DNA, the CDR3 is TGTGCCACAAGTCCGAATCAGCCCCAGCATTTT. Encoded protein: CATSPNQPQHF.

This chain links TRBV6-5 with TRBJ2-2; no clear D. The CDR3 totals 13 residues. Between the trimmed V and J ends, which lost 2 bases and 5 bases, there was a span of 6 bases. Germline V gene lookup returns CDR1 MNHEY and CDR2 SVGAGI. The DNA of the CDR3 is TGTGCCAGCAGTTACGGGGTAACCGGGGAGCTGTTTTTT. Its translation is CASSYGVTGELFF.

The chain links TRBV11-2 to TRBJ1-1; D uncertain. Germline values: CDR1 SGHAT, CDR2 FQNNGV. Trimming removed 3 bases at V and 1 base at J, with 6 bases between. This CDR3 has 13 residues. The CDR3 DNA reads as TGTGCCAGCAGCTTCGCAGGGAACACTGAAGCTTTCTTT. It is translated as CASSFAGNTEAFF.

There are a few counts of this clone. At the DNA level, this CDR3 is encoded by other sequences in the same sample as well. The chain's CDR3 is CASSSTGHTEAFF. As DNA, the CDR3 is TGTGCCAGCAGCTCCACAGGTCACACTGAAGCTTTCTTT. The V gene is TRBV7-3, the J gene TRBJ1-1, with D maybe TRBD1 (5 bases). V was cut by 4 bases and J by 3 bases, with 9 bases left in between. The germline CDR1 and CDR2 sequences are SGHTA and FQGTGA. The CDR3 contains 13 residues.

The chain recombines TRBV19 with TRBJ2-5, with 12 positions matching TRBD1. The trim removed 5 bases at V and 4 bases at J, leaving 11 bases unmatched. The CDR3 is made up of 17 amino acids. Germline V gene lookup returns CDR1 LNHDA and CDR2 SQIVND (reference sequence). CDR3 nucleotide sequence: TGTGCCAGTAGTGCCGGGACAGGGGGCAGAGTGTCAGAGACCCAGTACTTC. Residues: CASSAGTGGRVSETQYF.

The chain links TRBV7-9 to TRBJ2-1; D unresolved. CDR1 is SEHNR, CDR2 FQNEAQ, per germline (reference sequence). Trimming pared 5 bases from V and 4 bases from J, leaving 18 bases between. This CDR3 has 16 residues. The CDR3, as DNA: TGTGCCAGCAGCCTCTACACGTTCGCGCGATACAATGAGCAGTTCTTC. Its protein product is CASSLYTFARYNEQFF.

The V call is TRBV6-6, the J call TRBJ1-5; 8 positions match TRBD1. This CDR3 is built from 13 residues. Per germline, CDR1 MNHNY and CDR2 SVGAGI (reference sequence). V lost 6 bases to trimming and J lost 6 bases; unmatched junction nucleotides: 4. The CDR3 loop reads CASRRTGLQPQHF. The CDR3 DNA follows: TGTGCCAGCAGACGGACAGGGCTTCAGCCCCAGCATTTT.

V and J are TRBV18 and TRBJ1-1, with 7 bases matching TRBD1. CDR1 is KGHSH and CDR2 is LQKENI in the germline V gene. V shed 3 bases and J 1 base; nucleotides not matched to a gene: 5. There are 15 residues in the CDR3. The CDR3 bases are TGTGCCAGCTCACCTACGACAGGGACGAACACTGAAGCTTTCTTT. Protein sequence: CASSPTTGTNTEAFF.

In this sample, this clone turned up once. One junction end disagrees with the germline gene, perhaps due to a read error. The rearrangement links TRBV7-8 to TRBJ2-6; TRBD1 might be the D (5 bases). Per germline, CDR1 SGHVS and CDR2 FQNEAQ. This CDR3 region has 15 residues. CDR3 amino acids: CASRESSSGANVLTF. Written as DNA, the CDR3 is TGTGCAAGCAGGGAATCGAGCTCTGGGGCCAACGTCCTGACTTTC.

This chain links TRBV18 with TRBJ2-1, with 7 nucleotides matching TRBD1. V shed 3 bases and J 0 bases; nucleotides not matched to a gene: 5. The CDR3 consists of 16 residues. Germline-derived CDR1 and CDR2 are KGHSH and LQKENI. CDR3 sequence: CASSPRGTDSYNEQFF. The CDR3 bases are TGTGCCAGCTCACCGAGGGGGACAGACTCCTACAATGAGCAGTTCTTC. The entire variable domain, with the rest obtained from reference TRBV18 and TRBJ2-1, is as follows: NAGVMQNPRHLVRRRGQEARLRCSPMKGHSHVYWYRQLPEEGLKFMVYLQKENIIDESGMPKERFSAEFPKEGPSILRIQQVVRGDSAAYFCASSPRGTDSYNEQFFGPGTRLTVL.

The chain carries TRBV28 and TRBJ1-5; tentative D call: TRBD1 (5 bases). The V and J ends lost 3 bases and 6 bases respectively, with 12 bases between them. The CDR3 runs to 14 residues. Germline lookup yields CDR1 MDHEN and CDR2 SYDVKM. CDR3 region: CASSLSTVFQPQHF. The CDR3 bases are TGTGCCAGCAGTTTGTCGACAGTTTTTCAGCCCCAGCATTTT.